The clone carrying this T cell receptor beta chain was observed many times. Its antigen is as yet unknown. MiXCR, applied by TCRdb to the reads, yields one record per CDR3 protein. In the table there are around 140,000 distinct CDR3 sequences, approximately 5.9% of which are singletons. This sample was taken from a study of T cell repertoires in cytomegalovirus infection. Turning to the study itself: Matching HLA type and CMV infection were both indicated by public TCR beta signatures.

Trimming stripped 6 bases from V and 4 bases from J, with 18 bases between. CDR1 and CDR2 from the germline V gene are SGHVS and FNYEAQ. This CDR3 comprises 15 residues. The study, taken as a whole, reports: The ex vivo response showed dominance by HLA-C-restricted CMV-specific TCR beta clonotypes.

Sequenced: PBMCs. The chain recombines TRBV7-6 with TRBJ2-5, with a possible D match to TRBD1 (6 bases). This receptor was obtained from a human donor in good health (CMV status not recorded). Some clones in this sample may be carry-over from other donors' samples. Here the CDR3 reads CASRGDGTRGETQYF. The CDR3 DNA reads TGTGCCAGCAGGGGAGACGGGACCAGGGGAGAGACCCAGTACTTC.